Shown below are 32 T cell receptor beta chains from a single sample sequenced in a study of technical replicates of blood from several donors. Assay used: immunoSEQ multiplex PCR; TCRdb lists only in-frame clones, some missing. The sample lists tens of thousands of clones; about 95% were seen once. The specimen was T cells isolated from PBMCs. The receptors originated from a human donor in good health.

The CDR3 coding sequence is TGCGCCAGCAGCTCCTGGACAGAAAACACTGAAGCTTTCTTT. Its translation: CASSSWTENTEAFF. The genes are TRBV5-1 and TRBJ1-1; D might be TRBD1 (6 bases). The germline CDR1 and CDR2 sequences are SGHRS and YFSETQ. The CDR3 consists of 14 residues. V was cut by 3 bases and J by 2 bases, with 11 bases left in between.

On this clone: A junction end diverges from the germline sequence, so it may reflect a read error. The chain carries TRBV2 and TRBJ1-6, with a tentative D call TRBD1 (5 bases). Germline CDR1 is SNHLY and CDR2 is FYNNEI. This CDR3 has 12 residues. Here the CDR3 DNA reads TGTGCCAGCAGTGAAAGCAGGGCTTCACAGATATTT. It specifies CASSESRASQIF. Together with reference TRBV2 and TRBJ1-6, the CDR3 gives the full variable domain: EPEVTQTPSHQVTQMGQEVILRCVPISNHLYFYWYRQILGQKVEFLVSFYNNEISEKSEIFDDQFSVERPDGSNFTLKIRSTKLEDSAMYFCASSESRASQIFGNGTRLTVT.

The chain couples TRBV5-6 to TRBJ1-6, with D possibly TRBD1 on 6 matching bases. The CDR3 covers 15 residues. V gave up 4 bases and J gave up 6 bases, with 14 bases separating them. Germline-derived CDR1 and CDR2 are SGHDT and YYEEEE. CDR3 region: CASSRLQGRNSPLHF. CDR3 DNA sequence: TGTGCCAGCAGCCGGCTACAGGGTCGTAATTCACCCCTCCACTTT. Full variable domain (missing parts from reference TRBV5-6 and TRBJ1-6): DAGVTQSPTHLIKTRGQQVTLRCSPKSGHDTVSWYQQALGQGPQFIFQYYEEEERQRGNFPDRFSGHQFPNYSSELNVNALLLGDSALYLCASSRLQGRNSPLHFGNGTRLTVT.

The gene calls are TRBV4-2 and TRBJ2-3; 13 bases fit TRBD2. The CDR3 consists of 20 residues. Germline V gives CDR1 LGHNA, CDR2 YNFKEQ. The trim removed 0 bases at V and 3 bases at J, leaving 12 bases unmatched. CDR3 sequence (DNA): TGTGCCAGCAGCCAAGATCCGGGACTAGCGGGACATGCTAGTACAGATACGCAGTATTTT. Protein: CASSQDPGLAGHASTDTQYF.

V gene TRBV28 combines with J gene TRBJ2-2; no firm D call. This CDR3 contains 15 residues. V shed 3 bases and J shed 3 bases, with 11 bases lying between them. From germline, CDR1 is MDHEN and CDR2 SYDVKM. The CDR3 sequence is CASSFVSGYTGELFF. CDR3 bases: TGTGCCAGCAGTTTCGTCTCGGGTTACACCGGGGAGCTGTTTTTT.

This clone has just one count. This chain links TRBV6-5 with TRBJ1-2, with TRBD1 identical over 7 bases. Germline V gene sequence: CDR1 MNHEY, CDR2 SVGAGI. The V gene end was trimmed by 6 bases and the J gene end by 7 bases; junction bases not matched to a gene: 11. This CDR3 spans 14 amino acids. The CDR3 region has the DNA TGTGCCAGCAGCCGGACAGGAGGTGCCAGTGGCTACACCTTC. Translation gives CASSRTGGASGYTF.

The V call is TRBV27, the J call TRBJ2-7; TRBD2 matches 11 bases. The CDR3 runs to 18 residues. CDR1 and CDR2 (germline): MNHEY, SMNVEV (reference sequence). The V and J ends lost 5 bases and 0 bases, in that order; junction bases with no gene match: 12. The CDR3, as DNA: TGTGCCAGCAGTGCGACTAGCGGGATTTTACCTAACTCCTACGAGCAGTACTTC. It codes for CASSATSGILPNSYEQYF.

The chain links TRBV7-2 to TRBJ2-2; 11 bases fit TRBD2. Unmatched junction bases numbered 4, after V lost 8 bases and J lost 5 bases. The CDR3 is 14 residues long. Germline lookup yields CDR1 SGHTA and CDR2 FQGNSA. CDR3 coding DNA: TGTGCCAGCGCTAGGACTAGCGGGACCGGGGAGCTGTTTTTT. This translates into CASARTSGTGELFF.

V usage is TRBV20-1 and J usage is TRBJ2-7, with D maybe TRBD2 (5 bases). The CDR3 contains 11 residues. V was trimmed by 5 bases and J by 0 bases, leaving 5 bases between them. Germline V gene lookup returns CDR1 DFQATT and CDR2 SNEGSKA (reference sequence). This CDR3 reads CSAGSSYEQYF. Here the CDR3 DNA reads TGCAGTGCTGGGAGCTCCTACGAGCAGTACTTC.

The V gene is TRBV9, the J gene TRBJ2-1; D is uncertain. V gave up 0 bases and J gave up 0 bases, with 7 bases separating them. The CDR3 spans 15 residues. Looked up from germline, CDR1 is SGDLS and CDR2 is YYNGEE. In DNA, the CDR3 is TGTGCCAGCAGCGTAGGCGTAAGCTCCTACAATGAGCAGTTCTTC. Protein: CASSVGVSSYNEQFF.

The J gene is TRBJ1-4, the V gene TRBV9; D may be TRBD1 (5 bases). Looked up from germline, CDR1 is SGDLS and CDR2 is YYNGEE. V dropped 2 bases and J dropped 8 bases, with 16 bases sitting between them. This CDR3 has 15 amino acids. The CDR3 protein is CASSVAPSAGEKLFF. The CDR3 region has the DNA TGTGCCAGCAGCGTTGCTCCGAGCGCAGGGGAAAAACTGTTTTTT.

The V gene is TRBV9, the J gene TRBJ1-2; 10 bases match TRBD1. Germline-derived CDR1 and CDR2 are SGDLS and YYNGEE. Trimming cost V 3 bases and J 4 bases; bases outside gene matches: 3. The length of the CDR3 is 14 residues. The CDR3 loop reads CASSGRDRGYGYTF. CDR3 sequence (DNA): TGTGCCAGCAGCGGCCGGGACAGGGGCTATGGCTACACCTTC.

This clone has only one observation. The chain carries TRBV30 and TRBJ2-3; D possibly corresponds to TRBD1 (7 bases). Per the germline V gene, CDR1 is GTSNPN and CDR2 is SVGIG (reference sequence). The germline V and J ends were trimmed by 7 bases and 3 bases, with 17 bases remaining between them. This CDR3 is built from 14 residues. CDR3 loop: CASGQGGLTDTQYF. The CDR3 region has the DNA TGTGCCTCCGGTCAGGGGGGCCTAACAGATACGCAGTATTTT.

The chain employs TRBV7-2 and TRBJ1-2; D might be TRBD1 (6 bases). CDR3 length: 13 residues. CDR1 and CDR2 (germline): SGHTA, FQGNSA. Trimming took 4 bases from V and 4 from J, leaving 10 bases between them. DNA for the CDR3: TGTGCCAGCAGCTACAGACAGGCCTATGGCTACACCTTC. Protein product: CASSYRQAYGYTF.

A note on this clone: A junction boundary mismatches the germline segment, possibly from a read error. This chain uses TRBV5-1 with TRBJ1-2, with 12 bases lining up with TRBD1. The CDR3 totals 16 residues. The germline gives CDR1 SGHRS, CDR2 YFSETQ. CDR3 in amino acids: CASSTTTGTGGSGYAF. CDR3 bases: TGCGCCAGCAGCACAACGACCGGGACAGGGGGCTCTGGCTACGCCTTC.

The V and J genes are TRBV11-1 and TRBJ2-7; D is possibly TRBD2 (5 bases). Germline V gene sequence: CDR1 SGHAT, CDR2 FQDESV (reference sequence). CDR3 length: 13 amino acids. V was pared by 1 base and J by 4 bases, with 8 bases between. CDR3 coding DNA: TGTGCCAGCAGCTTAGAGCGGCTATACGAGCAGTACTTC. It translates to CASSLERLYEQYF.

The chain uses TRBV28 and TRBJ1-6; TRBD1 is a possible D gene (6 bases). Germline V gene lookup returns CDR1 MDHEN and CDR2 SYDVKM. The CDR3 runs 15 residues. Trimming left V 3 bases short and J 7 bases short, with 13 bases between. The CDR3 region is CASSFRTVANSPLHF. CDR3 nucleotide sequence: TGTGCCAGCAGTTTCAGGACAGTCGCGAATTCACCCCTCCACTTT. The variable domain in full, with the rest retrieved from reference TRBV28 and TRBJ1-6, is DVKVTQSSRYLVKRTGEKVFLECVQDMDHENMFWYRQDPGLGLRLIYFSYDVKMKEKGDIPEGYSVSREKKERFSLILESASTNQTSMYLCASSFRTVANSPLHFGNGTRLTVT.

The rearrangement uses TRBV6-6 and TRBJ2-7, with TRBD2 identical over 8 bases. Trimming removed 7 bases from V and 2 bases from J; junction bases left unmatched: 7. The CDR3 has 14 amino acids. Germline values: CDR1 MNHNY, CDR2 SVGAGI (reference sequence). CDR3 amino acids: CASKQERETYEQYF. The CDR3 DNA follows: TGTGCCAGCAAGCAGGAGCGGGAGACCTACGAGCAGTACTTC.

V is TRBV5-1 and J is TRBJ1-1; unclear D gene. Germline lookup yields CDR1 SGHRS and CDR2 YFSETQ. V dropped 7 bases and J dropped 0 bases, with 10 bases sitting between them. The CDR3 consists of 13 residues. Written as DNA, the CDR3 is TGCGCCAGCGGTTCACAATTGAACACTGAAGCTTTCTTT. This sequence encodes CASGSQLNTEAFF.

The V gene is TRBV29-1, the J gene TRBJ2-4; possibly TRBD1 for D (7 bases). Germline V gene sequence: CDR1 SQVTM, CDR2 ANQGSEA. The germline V and J ends were trimmed by 4 bases and 7 bases, with 17 bases remaining between them. The CDR3 length is 14 residues. The CDR3 DNA reads TGCAGCGTTGCGGAGGGGGCGCTTGGGAACATTCAGTACTTC. This sequence encodes CSVAEGALGNIQYF.

V and J are TRBV7-3 and TRBJ2-1; 7 bases are a match to TRBD2. Germline CDR1 SGHTA, CDR2 FQGTGA. CDR3 size: 18 residues. The trim removed 2 bases at V and 7 bases at J, leaving 17 bases unmatched. The CDR3 region is CASSLVGGGGGKRNEQFF. The CDR3 coding sequence is TGTGCCAGCAGCTTAGTTGGTGGTGGCGGGGGTAAAAGGAATGAGCAGTTCTTC.

To note about this clone: A read error may account for a junction end that differs from germline. The CDR3 coding sequence is TGTGCCAGCAGCCAAGGAGGGGACTGGATTTTT. It specifies CASSQGGDWIF. The chain recombines TRBV4-2 with TRBJ1-4; D might be TRBD1 (5 bases). Germline loops: CDR1 LGHNA, CDR2 YNFKEQ. The CDR3 runs 11 residues.

The chain couples TRBV4-1 to TRBJ2-3; no clear D gene. The CDR3 length is 12 residues. V lost 0 bases and J lost 6, with 4 bases in between. Germline CDR1 MGHRA, CDR2 YSYEKL. CDR3 sequence (DNA): TGCGCCAGCAGCCAAGACCGGGATACGCAGTATTTT. Residues: CASSQDRDTQYF.

J is TRBJ1-2 and V is TRBV7-8, with a tentative D call TRBD1 (5 bases). The germline CDR1 and CDR2 sequences are SGHVS and FQNEAQ. The CDR3 is made up of 11 amino acids. V lost 7 bases and J 9 bases, leaving 12 bases between the germline ends. In DNA, the CDR3 is TGTGCCAGCATGGAAGGGGATCGCTACACCTTC. Translating it yields CASMEGDRYTF.

The chain employs TRBV9 and TRBJ2-1; 7 bases align to TRBD2. Unmatched junction bases numbered 10, after V lost 0 bases and J lost 7 bases. Germline values: CDR1 SGDLS, CDR2 YYNGEE. The CDR3 length is 16 residues. This chain's CDR3 is CASSVDLGTTSNEQFF. For the CDR3, the DNA is TGTGCCAGCAGCGTAGATCTGGGGACTACTTCGAATGAGCAGTTCTTC.

The chain uses TRBV6-5 and TRBJ2-5; maybe TRBD1 (6 bases). V was cut by 5 bases and J by 4 bases, with 11 bases left in between. CDR1 is MNHEY, CDR2 SVGAGI, per germline. CDR3 length equals 13 residues. For the CDR3, the DNA is TGTGCCAGCAGTGGGGGCCCGGGAGAGACCCAGTACTTC. Its protein product is CASSGGPGETQYF.

The rearrangement links TRBV7-2 to TRBJ1-6; no firm D call. CDR3 size: 15 residues. The germline V gene encodes CDR1 SGHTA and CDR2 FQGNSA. The ends were cut back, 5 bases at V and 9 bases at J, with 17 bases in the middle. CDR3 nucleotide sequence: TGTGCCAGCAGCGAAGGGCGGGCTTGGGGTTCACCCCTCCACTTT. Translating it yields CASSEGRAWGSPLHF.

CDR3 sequence: CASSVGTGYYEQYF. In DNA form, the CDR3 reads TGTGCCAGCAGCGTAGGGACAGGGTACTACGAGCAGTACTTC. The V and J genes are TRBV9 and TRBJ2-7, with 8 bases lining up with TRBD1. The CDR3 runs 14 residues. Germline CDR1 and CDR2: SGDLS and YYNGEE. The V gene end was trimmed by 0 bases and the J gene end by 3 bases; junction bases not matched to a gene: 2.

The V gene is TRBV2, the J gene TRBJ2-4; maybe TRBD1 (7 bases). The V gene lost 6 bases and the J gene lost 0 bases, with 12 bases spanning the gap. Germline CDR1 reads SNHLY; CDR2 reads FYNNEI. The CDR3 consists of 15 residues. The CDR3 loop reads CASRRDSLAKNIQYF. The CDR3 coding sequence is TGTGCCAGCAGGCGGGACAGTTTAGCCAAAAACATTCAGTACTTC.

V usage is TRBV11-3 and J usage is TRBJ2-2; D not certain. The CDR3 sequence is 13 residues long. With 2 bases removed from V and 4 bases from J, the gap between germline ends came to 5 bases. The germline V gene has CDR1 SGHNT and CDR2 YENEEA. The CDR3 loop is CASSLPGTGELFF. The CDR3 bases are TGTGCCAGCAGCTTACCGGGCACCGGGGAGCTGTTTTTT.

This rearrangement joins TRBV29-1 to TRBJ2-2, with D perhaps TRBD1 (6 bases). V dropped 4 bases and J dropped 1 base, with 13 bases sitting between them. Germline V CDR1 and CDR2: SQVTM, ANQGSEA. There are 15 residues in the CDR3. CDR3 DNA sequence: TGCAGCGTTGTACCCAGGGGCCTGAACACCGGGGAGCTGTTTTTT. This encodes CSVVPRGLNTGELFF.

The chain carries TRBV19 and TRBJ2-1, with 10 bases matching TRBD2. Germline CDR1 is LNHDA and CDR2 is SQIVND (reference sequence). J lost 0 bases, V lost 4 bases, and 3 bases had no gene match. The CDR3 is 16 residues long. CDR3 protein: CASSRASGSSYNEQFF. The CDR3 bases are TGTGCCAGTAGTAGGGCTAGCGGGAGCTCCTACAATGAGCAGTTCTTC.